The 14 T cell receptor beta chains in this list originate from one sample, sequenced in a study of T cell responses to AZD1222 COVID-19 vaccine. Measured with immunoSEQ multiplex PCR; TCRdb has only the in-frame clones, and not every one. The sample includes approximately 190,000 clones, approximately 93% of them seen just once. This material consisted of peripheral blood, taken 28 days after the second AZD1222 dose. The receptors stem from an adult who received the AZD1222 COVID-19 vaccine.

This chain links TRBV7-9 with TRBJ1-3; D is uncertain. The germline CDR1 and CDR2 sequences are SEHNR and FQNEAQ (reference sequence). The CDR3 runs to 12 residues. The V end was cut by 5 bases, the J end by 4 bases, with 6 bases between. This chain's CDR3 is CASSASGNTIYF. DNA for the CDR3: TGTGCCAGCAGCGCCAGCGGAAACACCATATATTTT. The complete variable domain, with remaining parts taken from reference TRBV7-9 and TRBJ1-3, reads DTGVSQNPRHKITKRGQNVTFRCDPISEHNRLYWYRQTLGQGPEFLTYFQNEAQLEKSRLLSDRFSAERPKGSFSTLEIQRTEQGDSAMYLCASSASGNTIYFGEGSWLTVV.

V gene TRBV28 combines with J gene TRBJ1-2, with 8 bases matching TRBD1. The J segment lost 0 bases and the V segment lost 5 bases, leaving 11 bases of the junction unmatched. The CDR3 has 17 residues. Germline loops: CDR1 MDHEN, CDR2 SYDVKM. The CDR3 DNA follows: TGTGCCAGCAGTCCCTCCGACAGGGGCCTCACTAACTATGGCTACACCTTC. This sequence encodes CASSPSDRGLTNYGYTF.

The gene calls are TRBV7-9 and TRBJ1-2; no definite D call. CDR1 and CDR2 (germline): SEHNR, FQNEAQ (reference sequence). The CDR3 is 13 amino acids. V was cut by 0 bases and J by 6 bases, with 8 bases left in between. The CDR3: CASSLAQVNGYTF. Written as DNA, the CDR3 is TGTGCCAGCAGCTTAGCCCAGGTTAATGGCTACACCTTC. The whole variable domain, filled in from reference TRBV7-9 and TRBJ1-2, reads DTGVSQNPRHKITKRGQNVTFRCDPISEHNRLYWYRQTLGQGPEFLTYFQNEAQLEKSRLLSDRFSAERPKGSFSTLEIQRTEQGDSAMYLCASSLAQVNGYTFGSGTRLTVV.

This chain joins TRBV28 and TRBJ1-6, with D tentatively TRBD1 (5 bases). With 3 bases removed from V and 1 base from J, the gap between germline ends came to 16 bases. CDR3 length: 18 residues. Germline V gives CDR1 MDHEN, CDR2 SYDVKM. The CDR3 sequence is CASSLRQGGTSYNSPLHF. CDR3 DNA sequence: TGTGCCAGCAGTTTGCGGCAGGGAGGGACGTCCTATAATTCACCCCTCCACTTT. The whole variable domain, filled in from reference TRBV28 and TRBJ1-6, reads DVKVTQSSRYLVKRTGEKVFLECVQDMDHENMFWYRQDPGLGLRLIYFSYDVKMKEKGDIPEGYSVSREKKERFSLILESASTNQTSMYLCASSLRQGGTSYNSPLHFGNGTRLTVT.

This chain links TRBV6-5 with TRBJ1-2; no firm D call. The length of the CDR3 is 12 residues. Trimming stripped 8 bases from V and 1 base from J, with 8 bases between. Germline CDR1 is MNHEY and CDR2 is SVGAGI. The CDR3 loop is CASRSSNYGYTF. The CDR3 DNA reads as TGTGCCAGCCGCTCAAGTAACTATGGCTACACCTTC.

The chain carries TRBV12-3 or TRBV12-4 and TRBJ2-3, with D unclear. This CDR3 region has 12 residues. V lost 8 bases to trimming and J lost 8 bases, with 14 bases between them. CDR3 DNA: TGTGCCAGCTCCAAGCTGGCGTTTACGCAGTATTTT. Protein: CASSKLAFTQYF.

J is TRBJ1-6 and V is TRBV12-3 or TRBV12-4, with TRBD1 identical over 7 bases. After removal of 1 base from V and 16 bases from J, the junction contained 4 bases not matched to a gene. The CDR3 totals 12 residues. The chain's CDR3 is CASSLGTGALHF. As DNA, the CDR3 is TGTGCCAGCAGTTTAGGGACAGGAGCTCTCCACTTT.

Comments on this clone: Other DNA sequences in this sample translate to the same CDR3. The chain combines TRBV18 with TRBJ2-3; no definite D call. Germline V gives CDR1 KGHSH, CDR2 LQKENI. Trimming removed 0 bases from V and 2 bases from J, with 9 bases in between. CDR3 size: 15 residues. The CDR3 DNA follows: TGTGCCAGCTCACCACCGAACGGAGTCACAGATACGCAGTATTTT. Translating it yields CASSPPNGVTDTQYF.

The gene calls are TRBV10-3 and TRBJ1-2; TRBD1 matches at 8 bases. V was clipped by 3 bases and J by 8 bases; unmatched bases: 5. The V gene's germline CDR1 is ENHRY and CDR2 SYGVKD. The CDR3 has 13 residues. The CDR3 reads CAISDPTGEGYTF. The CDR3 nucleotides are TGTGCCATCAGTGACCCGACAGGGGAGGGCTACACCTTC.

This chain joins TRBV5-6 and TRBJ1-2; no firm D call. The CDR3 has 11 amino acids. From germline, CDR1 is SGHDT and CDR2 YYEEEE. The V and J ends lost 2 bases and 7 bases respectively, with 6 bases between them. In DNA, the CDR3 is TGTGCCAGCAGCTTTGGGTCTGGCTACACCTTC. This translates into CASSFGSGYTF. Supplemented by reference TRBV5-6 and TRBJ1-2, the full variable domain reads DAGVTQSPTHLIKTRGQQVTLRCSPKSGHDTVSWYQQALGQGPQFIFQYYEEEERQRGNFPDRFSGHQFPNYSSELNVNALLLGDSALYLCASSFGSGYTFGSGTRLTVV.

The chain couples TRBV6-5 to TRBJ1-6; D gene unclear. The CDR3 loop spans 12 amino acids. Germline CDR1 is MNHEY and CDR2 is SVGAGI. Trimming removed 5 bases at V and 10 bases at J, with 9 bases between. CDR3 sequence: CASSLPGSPLHF. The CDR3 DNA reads TGTGCCAGCAGTCTGCCGGGGTCACCCCTCCACTTT.

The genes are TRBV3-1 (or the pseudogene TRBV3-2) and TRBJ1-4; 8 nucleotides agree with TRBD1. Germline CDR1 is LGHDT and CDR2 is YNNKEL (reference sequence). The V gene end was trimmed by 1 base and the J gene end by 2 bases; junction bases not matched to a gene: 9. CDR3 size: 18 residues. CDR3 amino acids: CASSQGSPGGITNEKLFF. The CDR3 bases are TGTGCCAGCAGCCAAGGGTCTCCAGGGGGCATCACTAATGAAAAACTGTTTTTT.

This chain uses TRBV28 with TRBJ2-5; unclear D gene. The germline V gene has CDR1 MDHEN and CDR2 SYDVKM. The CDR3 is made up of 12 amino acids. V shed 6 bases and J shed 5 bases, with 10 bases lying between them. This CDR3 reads CASSRPRETQYF. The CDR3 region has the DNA TGTGCCAGCAGCCGCCCCCGGGAGACCCAGTACTTC.

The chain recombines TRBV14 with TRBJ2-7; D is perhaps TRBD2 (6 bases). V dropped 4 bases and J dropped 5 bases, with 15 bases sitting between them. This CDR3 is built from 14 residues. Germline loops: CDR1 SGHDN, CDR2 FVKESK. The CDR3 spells CASSLTGTHNEQYF. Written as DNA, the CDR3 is TGTGCCAGCAGCCTCACCGGGACTCACAACGAGCAGTACTTC.